Listed below are T cell receptor beta chains from one sample, sequenced in a study of blood T cell dynamics during melanoma immunotherapy. TCRdb's table, derived via immunoSEQ multiplex PCR, lists solely in-frame clones and lacks some. The repertoire holds fewer than 11,000 clones, with 88% as singletons. The source was blood, collected from a patient treated with checkpoint blockade. These receptors all come from a human donor with melanoma. The CDR3 runs from the conserved cysteine through the conserved F or W. A D gene is named only where the DNA matches it firmly. Part of the rows lack a size; the others show once, few, many or a class for expanded clones.

J: TRBJ2-7
D: .
V: TRBV15
size: .
DNA: TGTGCCACCAGCACCCGGGGAGCAGGGTGGAGACCTGAGCCCTACGAGCAGTACTTC
CDR3: CATSTRGAGWRPEPYEQYF

J: TRBJ1-1
D: .
V: TRBV5-4
size: .
DNA: TGTGCCAGCACCCCGACAGGTAACACTGAAGCTTTCTTT
CDR3: CASTPTGNTEAFF

J: TRBJ2-2
D: .
V: TRBV4-2
size: .
DNA: TGTGCCAGCAGCCAAGCGAACGGGGAGCTGTTTTTT
CDR3: CASSQANGELFF

J: TRBJ2-2
D: TRBD2
V: TRBV6-1
size: .
DNA: TGTGCCAGCAGTGAACTAGCGGGGGGCACCGGGGAGCTGTTTTTT
CDR3: CASSELAGGTGELFF

J: TRBJ1-1
D: TRBD1
V: TRBV27
size: .
DNA: TGTGCCAGCAGCCTCACAGGGGGCTTCGGGAACACTGAAGCTTTCTTT
CDR3: CASSLTGGFGNTEAFF

J: TRBJ2-7
D: .
V: TRBV6-6
size: .
DNA: TGTGCCAGCAGCCGCGACAGCCTTCCAGGCGACGAGCAGTACTTC
CDR3: CASSRDSLPGDEQYF

J: TRBJ2-7
D: .
V: TRBV11-2
size: .
DNA: TGTGCCAGCAGTTTAACAGCGGAGAGCTCCTACGAGCAGTACTTC
CDR3: CASSLTAESSYEQYF

J: TRBJ1-3
D: .
V: TRBV10-3
size: few
DNA: TGTGCCATCAGTGACGGTCCCCGCTCTGGAAACACCATATATTTT
CDR3: CAISDGPRSGNTIYF

J: TRBJ2-3
D: .
V: TRBV6-6
size: .
DNA: TGTGCCAGCAACCCAGGGTTCGGTGGCACAGATACGCAGTATTTT
CDR3: CASNPGFGGTDTQYF

J: TRBJ1-1
D: .
V: TRBV9
size: few
DNA: TGTGCCAGCAGCGTAGTTGGGACGATGAACACTGAAGCTTTCTTT
CDR3: CASSVVGTMNTEAFF

J: TRBJ2-2
D: .
V: TRBV27
size: .
DNA: TGTGCCAGCAGTCCTCTAGAGGGGGGGGAGCTGTTTTTT
CDR3: CASSPLEGGELFF

J: TRBJ1-3
D: TRBD1
V: TRBV18
size: .
DNA: TGTGCCAGCTCACCTTACCGGACAGGTCCTTCTGGAAACACCATATATTTT
CDR3: CASSPYRTGPSGNTIYF

J: TRBJ1-2
D: TRBD1
V: TRBV9
size: .
DNA: TGTGCCAGCAGCCGGGGACAGGGGATAAGCTACACCTTC
CDR3: CASSRGQGISYTF

J: TRBJ1-1
D: .
V: TRBV28
size: .
DNA: TGTGCCAGCAGTCTAATCCTCCAGGGATTTTGGGACACTGAAGCTTTCTTT
CDR3: CASSLILQGFWDTEAFF

J: TRBJ1-1
D: .
V: TRBV10-3
size: .
DNA: TGTGCCATCAGCCGAGGGACGGTAGATATGAACACTGAAGCTTTCTTT
CDR3: CAISRGTVDMNTEAFF

J: TRBJ1-1
D: TRBD1
V: TRBV6-5
size: .
DNA: TGTGCCAGCAGTCCGGACAGGGCCCTGAACACTGAAGCTTTCTTT
CDR3: CASSPDRALNTEAFF

J: TRBJ2-7
D: TRBD1
V: TRBV6-1
size: .
DNA: TGTGCCAGCAGGGGGACAGGGGTTTCCTACGAGCAGTACTTC
CDR3: CASRGTGVSYEQYF

J: TRBJ2-5
D: .
V: TRBV28
size: .
DNA: TGTGCCAGCAGTTTGGTGGGACTCAAGGAGACCCAGTACTTC
CDR3: CASSLVGLKETQYF

J: TRBJ1-2
D: .
V: TRBV7-8
size: .
DNA: TGTGCCAGCAGCTTATCCGACCGGGACTATGGCTACACCTTC
CDR3: CASSLSDRDYGYTF

J: TRBJ1-5
D: .
V: TRBV6-5
size: .
DNA: TGTGCCAGCTCCCTAGGCGGGCAGGGGAATCAGCCCCAGCATTTT
CDR3: CASSLGGQGNQPQHF

J: TRBJ2-3
D: .
V: TRBV5-6
size: .
DNA: TGTGCCAGCAGCTTGGGGAAAGATACGCAGTATTTT
CDR3: CASSLGKDTQYF

J: TRBJ1-4
D: .
V: TRBV5-5
size: .
DNA: TGTGCCAGCAGCTTGGTCTGGGCCACTAATGAAAAACTGTTTTTT
CDR3: CASSLVWATNEKLFF

J: TRBJ2-1
D: .
V: TRBV2
size: once
DNA: TGTGCCAGCAGCCCCGGGTGGGTTGGGCAGTTCTTC
CDR3: CASSPGWVGQFF

J: TRBJ1-2
D: .
V: TRBV27
size: .
DNA: TGTGCCAGCAGTCCTCTAGGACAGATTTATGGCTACACCTTC
CDR3: CASSPLGQIYGYTF

J: TRBJ1-4
D: TRBD1
V: TRBV5-8
size: .
DNA: TGTGCCAGCAGCGCACAGGGGAGGGCAACTAATGAAAAACTGTTTTTT
CDR3: CASSAQGRATNEKLFF

J: TRBJ2-3
D: .
V: TRBV29-1
size: .
DNA: TGCAGCGTCTTAAGCGGCACAGATACGCAGTATTTT
CDR3: CSVLSGTDTQYF

J: TRBJ1-1
D: .
V: TRBV5-4
size: .
DNA: TGTGCCAGCAGCTTGGAGGACACTGAAGCTTTCTTT
CDR3: CASSLEDTEAFF

J: TRBJ1-5
D: .
V: TRBV21-1
size: .
DNA: TGTGCCAGCAGCAAAGTCCGAGGTAGCAATCAGCCCCAGCATTTT
CDR3: CASSKVRGSNQPQHF

J: TRBJ2-3
D: TRBD2
V: TRBV9
size: .
DNA: TGTGCCAGCAGCGTCCCACTAGCGGGGGTCAGAGATACGCAGTATTTT
CDR3: CASSVPLAGVRDTQYF

J: TRBJ2-1
D: .
V: TRBV6-1
size: .
DNA: TGTGCCAGGGGGGGTCAGGGGATTAATGAGCAGTTCTTC
CDR3: CARGGQGINEQFF

J: TRBJ1-5
D: TRBD1
V: TRBV6-5
size: .
DNA: TGTGCCAGCAGGTCTACAGGGGGAAATCAGCCCCAGCATTTT
CDR3: CASRSTGGNQPQHF